The source of this TCR beta chain is a study of blood T cells in healthy people across ages. Notes on the study in general: Strongly correlated with naive T cell percentage was TCR beta diversity. CMV status of donors was not determined, possibly confounding expanded clonotype changes. Investigators treated diversity estimates from one million T cells as underestimates.

PBMCs were isolated at a quantity of at least 7 million per sample. The second PCR ran roughly 7 to 11 cycles with a sample-barcoded 5' primer and J-beta primers. One entry per CDR3 protein results from TCRdb running MiXCR on the 5' RACE reads. The sample has about 1.8 million distinct CDR3 sequences, around half seen once. A note on this clonotype: Its target is unknown.

The sequence was collected from a woman aged 35 to 49 in good health. The source material was blood.

CDR3 nucleotides: TGTGCCAGCAGCGAGGGGGGTGGGCTTGGCAATCAGCCCCAGCATTTT. Translation gives CASSEGGGLGNQPQHF. The rearrangement uses TRBV4-2 and TRBJ1-5; tentative D call: TRBD1 (6 bases). The germline gives CDR1 LGHNA, CDR2 YNFKEQ. Trimming pared 5 bases from V and 2 bases from J, leaving 16 bases between. This CDR3 region has 16 residues.